One and the same sample provided the 17 T cell receptor beta chains below, sequenced in a study of beta chain features in type 1 diabetes. The isolated RNA, all of it, was reverse transcribed, so expressed TCRB transcripts were what got sequenced. Here immunoSEQ multiplex PCR was the method, and the copy in TCRdb shows in-frame clones only, minus some. The sample consists of more than 350,000 clones, around 10% of them appearing once. The source material was naive CD4+ T cells from blood. The receptors derive from a woman aged 18 to 35 in good health.

The V gene is TRBV7-2, the J gene TRBJ2-7; 7 bases map to TRBD2. The junction had 10 bases not matched to a gene; V was cut back by 5 bases and J by 3 bases. CDR1 is SGHTA and CDR2 is FQGNSA in the germline V gene. The CDR3 has 15 residues. Here the CDR3 DNA reads TGTGCCAGCAGCCCCCCCCGGGGGGACTACTACGAGCAGTACTTC. Translated, it gives CASSPPRGDYYEQYF.

This clone was picked up a small number of times. The chain recombines TRBV7-9 with TRBJ2-3; 7 positions match TRBD1. Germline CDR1 reads SEHNR; CDR2 reads FQNEAQ (reference sequence). The length of the CDR3 is 15 residues. V trimming: 4 bases; J trimming: 3 bases; junction bases outside the gene matches: 7. CDR3 region: CASSSVTGITDTQYF. The CDR3 nucleotides read TGTGCCAGCAGCTCCGTGACAGGGATTACAGATACGCAGTATTTT.

The CDR3 reads CATRLTVEGYTF. For the CDR3, the DNA is TGTGCCACCCGCTTGACAGTTGAAGGCTACACCTTC. This sequence joins TRBV7-9 and TRBJ1-2; TRBD1 is a possible D gene (5 bases). Trimming cost V 10 bases and J 8 bases, with 17 bases left between them. This CDR3 comprises 12 residues. Germline CDR1 reads SEHNR; CDR2 reads FQNEAQ (reference sequence). Filled out from reference TRBV7-9 and TRBJ1-2, the complete variable domain reads DTGVSQNPRHKITKRGQNVTFRCDPISEHNRLYWYRQTLGQGPEFLTYFQNEAQLEKSRLLSDRFSAERPKGSFSTLEIQRTEQGDSAMYLCATRLTVEGYTFGSGTRLTVV.

In this sample, this clone turned up a few times. The chain uses TRBV15 and TRBJ1-1; unclear D gene. From germline, CDR1 is LNHNV and CDR2 YYDKDF (reference sequence). The CDR3 length is 14 residues. Trimming pared 1 base from V and 4 bases from J, leaving 10 bases between. CDR3 in amino acids: CATSRGRTGTEAFF. CDR3 nucleotides: TGTGCCACCAGCAGAGGGAGGACGGGCACTGAAGCTTTCTTT.

This chain links TRBV30 with TRBJ2-4; D unresolved. V was shortened by 3 bases and J by 10 bases, with 16 bases between the two germline ends. The CDR3 loop spans 13 amino acids. In germline, CDR1 is GTSNPN, CDR2 SVGIG (reference sequence). In DNA, the CDR3 is TGTGCCTGGAGCGCTGGTTCTAGTCAGATTCAGTACTTC. It codes for CAWSAGSSQIQYF.

V is TRBV4-3 and J is TRBJ2-1; 7 bases fit TRBD2. Germline assignment: CDR1 LGHNA and CDR2 YSLEER. The CDR3 has 16 amino acids. J was trimmed by 2 bases and V by 0 bases; bases with no gene match: 4. CDR3 in DNA: TGCGCCAGCAGCCAAGAGTCTAGCGGCCCCTACAATGAGCAGTTCTTC. It is translated as CASSQESSGPYNEQFF.

With respect to this clone: Other DNA sequences in the same sample also yield this CDR3. The chain joins TRBV29-1 to TRBJ2-2; 10 bases line up with TRBD1. Germline assignment: CDR1 SQVTM and CDR2 ANQGSEA. Trimming took 6 bases from V and 4 from J; bases not matched to a gene: 5. The length of the CDR3 is 14 residues. CDR3 nucleotide sequence: TGCAGCGTGACCGGGACAGGGGTCACCGGGGAGCTGTTTTTT. It encodes CSVTGTGVTGELFF.

This clone was recorded a few times. Other DNA sequences in this specimen translate into the identical CDR3. J is TRBJ2-1 and V is TRBV9; 8 bases line up with TRBD1. The CDR3 extends over 15 amino acids. Germline CDR1 reads SGDLS; CDR2 reads YYNGEE. Trimming took 3 bases from V and 2 from J; bases not matched to a gene: 4. In DNA, the CDR3 is TGTGCCAGCAGCGCCGGACAGGGCACCTACAATGAGCAGTTCTTC. This translates into CASSAGQGTYNEQFF.

This clone was recorded a few times. V usage is TRBV7-2 and J usage is TRBJ2-1; perhaps D is TRBD1 or TRBD2 (5 bases each). Trimming shortened V by 8 bases and J by 6 bases, and 17 bases separated the two germline ends. The CDR3 totals 14 residues. The V gene's germline CDR1 is SGHTA and CDR2 FQGNSA. The DNA for the CDR3 is TGTGCCAGCGCCGACTTGGGACCGACCAATGAGCAGTTCTTC. This encodes CASADLGPTNEQFF.

The chain is built from TRBV27 and TRBJ2-1; a weak D match, TRBD1 (6 bases). With 9 bases removed from V and 7 bases from J, the gap between germline ends came to 22 bases. Germline CDR1 is MNHEY and CDR2 is SMNVEV (reference sequence). The CDR3 is 15 residues long. The CDR3 reads CASSPGGQGWNEQFF. CDR3 nucleotides: TGTGCCAGTTCCCCCGGTGGGCAGGGGTGGAATGAGCAGTTCTTC.

This clone was observed a handful of times. This chain joins TRBV7-3 and TRBJ2-3; 7 bases match TRBD1. V shed 5 bases, J shed 6 bases, and the junction held 5 bases outside the gene matches. Germline V gene data show CDR1 as SGHTA and CDR2 as FQGTGA. CDR3 length equals 13 residues. The CDR3 loop is CASSPQGSDTQYF. The CDR3 nucleotides are TGTGCCAGCAGCCCACAGGGGTCCGATACGCAGTATTTT.

The chain links TRBV7-2 to TRBJ2-7; a possible D gene is TRBD1 (6 bases). Between the trimmed V and J ends, which lost 4 bases and 7 bases, there was a span of 20 bases. This CDR3 contains 15 residues. Germline CDR1 and CDR2: SGHTA and FQGNSA. The CDR3 nucleotides are TGTGCCAGCAGCTCACGCCTGGACAGCCCCAGGGAGCAGTACTTC. It codes for CASSSRLDSPREQYF.

This chain uses TRBV7-2 with TRBJ2-5; D gene uncertain. V lost 2 bases, J lost 7 bases, and 20 bases lay in between. CDR1 SGHTA and CDR2 FQGNSA come from the germline V gene. This CDR3 is built from 16 residues. CDR3 nucleotide sequence: TGTGCCAGCAGCTTAATGGTCATTTCTGGGTCCGGGACCCAGTACTTC. Amino acids: CASSLMVISGSGTQYF.

This clone was seen a few times. The V and J genes are TRBV7-2 and TRBJ2-7, with D uncertain. Trimming removed 1 base at V and 0 bases at J, with 10 bases between. From germline, CDR1 is SGHTA and CDR2 FQGNSA. CDR3 length equals 15 residues. CDR3 sequence reads: CASSLELVSSYEQYV. As DNA, the CDR3 is TGTGCCAGCAGCTTAGAACTGGTCAGCTCCTACGAGCAGTACGTC.

This clone has only a few counts. The rearrangement links TRBV7-2 to TRBJ2-5; D tentatively reads TRBD1 or TRBD2 (5 bases each). The CDR3 has 16 residues. V was clipped by 6 bases and J by 0 bases, with 17 bases between them. Germline V gene sequence: CDR1 SGHTA, CDR2 FQGNSA. The CDR3: CASRGSGRLYQETQYF. CDR3 nucleotide sequence: TGTGCCAGCAGGGGCTCGGGGCGGCTTTACCAAGAGACCCAGTACTTC. Looking up the rest from reference TRBV7-2 and TRBJ2-5 gives the full variable domain: GAGVSQSPSNKVTEKGKDVELRCDPISGHTALYWYRQSLGQGLEFLIYFQGNSAPDKSGLPSDRFSAERTGGSVSTLTIQRTQQEDSAVYLCASRGSGRLYQETQYFGPGTRLLVL.

This clone was counted a few times. V usage is TRBV6-5 and J usage is TRBJ2-1; TRBD1 matches 8 bases. V gave up 10 bases and J gave up 8 bases; unmatched junction bases: 4. The CDR3 is 11 amino acids. Germline CDR1 MNHEY, CDR2 SVGAGI. The CDR3 nucleotides read TGTGCCACGACACAGGGGGATGAGCAGTTCTTC. Protein: CATTQGDEQFF.

The CDR3 coding sequence is TGTGCCAGCAGTTTTGCGGCAGCCCAGGGGGGCTACACCTTC. This gives the protein CASSFAAAQGGYTF. The rearrangement uses TRBV27 and TRBJ1-2; TRBD1 is a possible D gene (6 bases). Between the trimmed V and J ends, which lost 3 bases and 8 bases, there was a span of 16 bases. Germline CDR1 MNHEY, CDR2 SMNVEV (reference sequence). The CDR3 has 14 residues.